The 7 T cell receptor beta chains presented below share a single source sample, sequenced in a study of shared clonotypes between healthy human individuals. Only in-frame clones appear in the TCRdb table, and some are missing; sequencing was by immunoSEQ multiplex PCR. Among 450,000 to 500,000 clones, approximately 78% were seen once, and the ten largest hold around 11%. The sample taken for sequencing was PBMCs. These receptors came from a woman aged 35 to 49 in good health. Some clones in this sample may be carry-over from other donors' samples.

The sample holds one count of this clone. The chain employs TRBV27 and TRBJ2-7; D is unclear. Germline V CDR1 and CDR2: MNHEY, SMNVEV (reference sequence). The CDR3 spans 12 residues. Trimming took off 5 bases at V and 0 bases at J, with 5 bases between the two ends. As DNA, the CDR3 is TGTGCCAGCAGTCCTAGCTCCTACGAGCAGTACTTC. It translates to CASSPSSYEQYF.

This clone occurred a few times. The chain uses TRBV10-3 and TRBJ2-3, with TRBD2 matching 10 bases. This CDR3 comprises 13 residues. Germline CDR1 reads ENHRY; CDR2 reads SYGVKD. The V and J ends lost 9 bases and 3 bases, in that order; junction bases with no gene match: 3. DNA of the CDR3: TGTGCCATAACTAGCGGGACTACAGATACGCAGTATTTT. The encoded protein is CAITSGTTDTQYF.

Comment on this clone: Given a far larger clone just one base away, this is likely a sequencing read error. The V call is TRBV30, the J call TRBJ1-2, with 8 bases that match TRBD1. The CDR3 totals 14 residues. Per germline, CDR1 GTSNPN and CDR2 SVGIG (reference sequence). CDR3 in amino acids: CAWRRDRSNYDYTF. In nucleotides, the CDR3 is TGTGCCTGGAGACGGGACAGGAGTAACTATGACTACACCTTC.

CDR3 nucleotide sequence: TGTGCCAGCAGCAGCCCCGGGACTAGCTTCTACAATGAGCAGTTCTTC. It codes for CASSSPGTSFYNEQFF. This chain uses TRBV5-4 with TRBJ2-1; 9 bases match TRBD2. The V segment lost 4 bases and the J segment 3 bases; nucleotides outside the gene matches: 8. The germline V gene encodes CDR1 SGHNT and CDR2 YYREEE (reference sequence). This CDR3 spans 16 amino acids.

For the CDR3, the DNA is TGTGCCAGCAGCTTATCGAGAACCAGGCACAATGAGCAGTTCTTC. As protein: CASSLSRTRHNEQFF. The gene calls are TRBV7-2 and TRBJ2-1, with no clear D. The CDR3 sequence is 15 residues long. Germline-derived CDR1 and CDR2 are SGHTA and FQGNSA. Between the trimmed V and J ends, which lost 2 bases and 5 bases, there was a span of 13 bases.

The chain is built from TRBV29-1 and TRBJ2-1, with 7 bases fitting TRBD2. The CDR3 has 17 residues. Germline V lookup: CDR1 SQVTM, CDR2 ANQGSEA. Trimming cost V 0 bases and J 9 bases; bases outside gene matches: 17. CDR3 sequence: CSVEDLSAGTRVGEQFF. The CDR3 bases are TGCAGCGTTGAAGATCTTTCAGCGGGGACCCGGGTAGGTGAGCAGTTCTTC.

The chain joins TRBV5-1 to TRBJ2-1; the match to TRBD2 covers 7 bases. The germline V gene has CDR1 SGHRS and CDR2 YFSETQ. CDR3 size: 15 residues. The J segment lost 3 bases and the V segment lost 4 bases, leaving 7 bases of the junction unmatched. The CDR3 spells CASSKTSPDYNEQFF. CDR3 DNA: TGCGCCAGCAGCAAGACTAGCCCTGACTACAATGAGCAGTTCTTC.